Included here is one T cell receptor beta chain sequence, with context. The germline CDR1 and CDR2 sequences are SGHRS and YFSETQ. J gave up 10 bases and V 4 bases, and 14 bases lay outside the gene matches. The CDR3 is 15 residues long. One Seattle source followed patients from active infection through their disease course. As handled by the study authors: Counts of nucleated cells, estimated from reference gene primer amplification, were obtained. Sequencing was performed with immunoSEQ multiplex PCR; in TCRdb, only in-frame clones are kept and a portion is missing. From that table come the V and J calls and clone size; the DNA was used to work out D and trimming. The sample has 200,000 to 250,000 clones, 70% to 90% seen once. This record comes from a study of blood T cell repertoires in COVID-19.

This chain uses TRBV5-1 with TRBJ2-5; 9 bases agree with TRBD2. The clonotype originates from a man aged 45-60 years with COVID-19, enrolled during active disease. Sequenced material: peripheral blood. This CDR3 is CASSAQRGAHSSQYF. In DNA, the CDR3 is TGCGCCAGCAGCGCCCAGCGGGGGGCCCACTCGAGCCAGTACTTC.